A single T cell receptor beta chain is shown here with its context. The target antigen is unknown. The data derive from a study of cytomegalovirus exposure and HLA in healthy donors. General study results and limits: The study flagged some 170 TCR beta chains as cytomegalovirus-associated.

The data were produced by immunoSEQ multiplex PCR, yet TCRdb's version contains in-frame clones alone and is incomplete. Among roughly 50,000 clones listed, roughly 90% were seen once. The CDR3 runs to 17 residues. V dropped 5 bases and J dropped 4; count of bases not matched to a gene: 13. Germline V gene data show CDR1 as SGHVS and CDR2 as FQNEAQ. This receptor was taken from a man in his late teens or twenties in good health and CMV-seronegative. The V call is TRBV7-8, the J call TRBJ2-7; TRBD2 matches at 11 bases. Input material: PBMCs. CDR3 coding DNA: TGTGCCAGCAGCCCCAACAGACTAGCGGGACGGCAATACGAGCAGTACTTC. This translates into CASSPNRLAGRQYEQYF.